The count of the clone carrying this TCR beta chain is one. The sample is drawn from a study of shared clonotypes between healthy human individuals. Naive CD8 cells comprised CD45RO-negative, CCR7-positively selected cells, excluding terminally differentiated effector memory CD45RA+ cells. All donors were healthy HIV-negative adults lacking recent acute infections or vaccinations. Measured with immunoSEQ multiplex PCR; TCRdb has only the in-frame clones, and not every one. The data contain millions of clones, roughly 94% of them seen just once; the ten biggest clones take up 1.1%. Trimming removed 4 bases from V and 7 bases from J, with 8 bases in between. The CDR3 is 12 residues long. CDR1 and CDR2 (germline): SGHVS, FQNEAQ.

Sequenced input: naive CD8+ T cells sorted from blood. This rearrangement joins TRBV7-8 to TRBJ2-1, with no clear D. The sequence was collected from a man younger than 35 in good health. The CDR3 DNA reads as TGTGCCAGCAGCTCGCCGGGTAATGAGCAGTTCTTC. It translates to CASSSPGNEQFF.